Below, 22 T cell receptor beta chains from the same sample are listed, as sequenced in a study of regulatory T cells in long-lasting Graves disease. Time point meaning: persistent/refractory GD, antithyroid drugs over 5 years with positive TRAb. Extracted PBMC RNA gave rise to the TCR library. Investigators prepared the TCR beta libraries by applying iRepertoire HTBI primers and Arm-PCR of CDR3 regions. TCRdb re-called the multiplex PCR reads with MiXCR, one entry per CDR3 protein. The table lists 600,000 to 800,000 distinct CDR3 sequences, around 32% of them singletons. The sample was peripheral blood mononuclear cells (PBMCs), taken when the disease was refractory, from a patient treated with antithyroid drugs. The receptors shown here come from a female donor with Graves disease.

The chain is built from TRBV15 and TRBJ1-1; D not resolved. Between the trimmed V and J ends, which lost 1 base and 0 bases, there was a span of 12 bases. Germline lookup yields CDR1 LNHNV and CDR2 YYDKDF (reference sequence). The CDR3 covers 16 residues. The CDR3 sequence: CATSRGGTQMNTEAFF. The CDR3 DNA follows: TGTGCCACCAGCAGAGGAGGTACTCAGATGAACACTGAAGCTTTCTTT.

This chain connects TRBV11-3 to TRBJ2-5, with no clear D. In germline, CDR1 is SGHNT, CDR2 YENEEA. There are 14 residues in the CDR3. The V end lost 5 bases, the J end lost 0 bases, and 10 bases lay between the germline ends. The CDR3 DNA reads TGTGCCAGCAGCCCCGGTGGGAACCAAGAGACCCAGTACTTC. It encodes CASSPGGNQETQYF.

This clonotype came up a few times. CDR3 nucleotide sequence: TGTGCCAGCAGTGAATCGGGATCAAATGAAAAACTGTTTTTT. Translation: CASSESGSNEKLFF. The rearrangement uses TRBV25-1 and TRBJ1-4; D remains unclear. V was pared by 1 base and J by 5 bases, with 8 bases between. CDR1 MGHDK and CDR2 SYGVNS come from the germline V gene. CDR3 length: 14 amino acids.

This clonotype was counted many times. The chain is built from TRBV6-2 or TRBV6-3 and TRBJ1-2, with D hard to call. This CDR3 comprises 14 residues. Trimming left V 5 bases short and J 0 bases short, with 10 bases between. The germline gives CDR1 MNHEY, CDR2 SVGEGT. The CDR3 is CASSEMWANYGYTF. The CDR3 DNA is TGTGCCAGCAGTGAAATGTGGGCTAACTATGGCTACACCTTC.

Note on this clonotype: Being one base from a much bigger clone, this may be a read error. The conserved final phenylalanine or tryptophan is absent from the CDR3, which likely points to a read error. The V and J genes are TRBV28 and TRBJ2-7, with unresolved D. V was cut by 5 bases and J by 5 bases, with 19 bases left in between. The germline gives CDR1 MDHEN, CDR2 SYDVKM. This CDR3 spans 15 amino acids. CDR3 amino acids: CASSTPSRTGHEQYL. In DNA, the CDR3 is TGTGCCAGCAGTACCCCGAGCCGGACGGGCCACGAGCAGTACCTC.

The genes are TRBV29-1 and TRBJ1-1; TRBD1 aligns across 12 bases. Per germline, CDR1 SQVTM and CDR2 ANQGSEA. This CDR3 region has 14 residues. V shed 6 bases and J 8 bases; nucleotides not matched to a gene: 10. In DNA form, the CDR3 reads TGCAGCGTCGGGACAGGGGGCCCCCGAAGGGAAGCTTTCTTT. Its translation is CSVGTGGPRREAFF.

This clonotype was counted at least ten times. The chain recombines TRBV28 with TRBJ1-4, with 9 bases aligning to TRBD1. CDR3 length: 14 amino acids. Germline V gene lookup returns CDR1 MDHEN and CDR2 SYDVKM. V trimming: 11 bases; J trimming: 6 bases; junction bases outside the gene matches: 10. The CDR3 DNA is TGTGCCGTAACAGGGGGACAGGGTTATGAAAAACTGTTTTTT. Its translation: CAVTGGQGYEKLFF.

This clonotype was observed a handful of times. This rearrangement joins TRBV12-3 or TRBV12-4 to TRBJ2-5, with D possibly TRBD2 on 7 matching bases. The CDR3 covers 15 residues. The V gene lost 3 bases and the J gene lost 4 bases, with 15 bases spanning the gap. CDR3 residues: CASSLDWGGLETQYF. The CDR3 DNA sequence: TGTGCCAGCAGTTTGGACTGGGGGGGCCTAGAGACCCAGTACTTC.

For the CDR3, the DNA is TGTGCCAGCAGTCTGGTTGTGTTGGTGGCCCACCAAGCCGGGGAGCTGTTTTTT. This gives the protein CASSLVVLVAHQAGELFF. The chain employs TRBV27 and TRBJ2-2, with D uncertain. The V gene lost 5 bases and the J gene lost 6 bases, with 25 bases spanning the gap. The CDR3 spans 18 residues. Per germline, CDR1 MNHEY and CDR2 SMNVEV (reference sequence).

This clonotype was counted between two and nine times. The rearrangement joins TRBV6-1 to TRBJ1-4; D is uncertain. CDR3 size: 12 residues. V lost 7 bases, J lost 7 bases, and 10 bases lay in between. The germline gives CDR1 MNHNS, CDR2 SASEGT. The CDR3 nucleotides are TGTGCCAGCATGAGGGTTGGTGAAAAACTGTTTTTT. It translates to CASMRVGEKLFF.

The chain is built from TRBV20-1 and TRBJ1-2; the D gene is possibly TRBD1 (6 bases). V was cut by 8 bases and J by 3 bases, with 16 bases left in between. Germline V gene data show CDR1 as DFQATT and CDR2 as SNEGSKA (reference sequence). The CDR3 has 13 amino acids. The CDR3 bases are TGCAGTCCCGGGGGTGGGGGGCACTATGGCTACACCTTC. It translates to CSPGGGGHYGYTF.

The J gene is TRBJ1-5, the V gene TRBV7-9, with 8 bases that match TRBD1. With V trimmed by 0 bases and J by 10 bases, 2 bases remained unmatched. The CDR3 is made up of 13 amino acids. CDR1 and CDR2 from the germline V gene are SEHNR and FQNEAQ (reference sequence). The CDR3 here is CASSLATGEPQHF. DNA for the CDR3: TGTGCCAGCAGCTTAGCGACAGGGGAACCCCAGCATTTT.

The chain is built from TRBV6-1 and TRBJ2-7; D is perhaps TRBD1 (6 bases). Trimming shortened V by 3 bases and J by 4 bases, and 10 bases separated the two germline ends. From germline, CDR1 is MNHNS and CDR2 SASEGT. There are 13 residues in the CDR3. CDR3 in DNA: TGTGCCAGCAGTGAGGGGGACATTTACGAGCAGTACTTC. Translated: CASSEGDIYEQYF.

This clonotype was picked up a small number of times. The chain recombines TRBV18 with TRBJ2-4, with 12 bases identical to TRBD2. V was pared by 1 base and J by 10 bases, with 5 bases of the junction left unmatched. CDR3 length: 15 residues. In germline, CDR1 is KGHSH, CDR2 LQKENI. In DNA, the CDR3 is TGTGCCAGCTCACCACGGCAAGGGACTAGCGGGATTCAGTACTTC. This encodes CASSPRQGTSGIQYF.

J is TRBJ2-7 and V is TRBV4-1; no clear D. The CDR3 spans 16 residues. V lost 3 bases to trimming and J lost 2 bases, with 17 bases between them. The germline V gene encodes CDR1 MGHRA and CDR2 YSYEKL. The chain's CDR3 is CASSHEPLDGTYEQYF. CDR3 bases: TGCGCCAGCAGCCACGAACCTCTTGACGGAACCTACGAGCAGTACTTC.

The table lists this clonotype with many counts. The rearrangement links TRBV12-3 or TRBV12-4 to TRBJ1-5; no reliable D call. Trimming removed 1 base from V and 4 bases from J, with 11 bases in between. CDR3 length: 15 amino acids. The DNA for the CDR3 is TGTGCCAGCAGTTTAGGGTTGTCAGATAATCAGCCCCAGCATTTT. Protein sequence: CASSLGLSDNQPQHF.

The J gene is TRBJ2-2, the V gene TRBV7-9; D unclear. The CDR3 runs to 16 residues. Deletions cut 1 base from V and 5 bases from J, with 14 bases between. Germline CDR1 SEHNR, CDR2 FQNEAQ (reference sequence). The CDR3 reads CASSLEWTPRTGELFF. The CDR3 DNA is TGTGCCAGCAGCTTAGAGTGGACCCCTCGAACCGGGGAGCTGTTTTTT.

V is TRBV20-1 and J is TRBJ1-4; D is unclear. The length of the CDR3 is 13 residues. Per germline, CDR1 DFQATT and CDR2 SNEGSKA (reference sequence). The V and J ends lost 1 base and 8 bases respectively, with 11 bases between them. This chain's CDR3 is CSARVGGVEKLFF. In DNA form, the CDR3 reads TGCAGTGCTAGAGTTGGCGGGGTGGAAAAACTGTTTTTT.

This clonotype showed up just a few times. V gene TRBV7-9 combines with J gene TRBJ1-1; D remains unclear. V was cut by 5 bases and J by 6 bases, with 13 bases left in between. Germline V CDR1 and CDR2: SEHNR, FQNEAQ (reference sequence). The CDR3 sequence is 13 residues long. The CDR3 loop reads CASSLLVVSEAFF. The CDR3 bases are TGTGCCAGCAGCCTCCTGGTTGTGTCTGAAGCTTTCTTT.

The rearrangement joins TRBV6-2 or TRBV6-3 to TRBJ2-7; TRBD1 matches at 8 bases. V lost 6 bases, J lost 0 bases, and 7 bases stayed unmatched. The CDR3 is 15 amino acids. CDR1 and CDR2 (germline): MNHEY, SVGEGT. The CDR3 DNA reads as TGTGCCAGCAGCAGACAGGGGCCCCGCTCCTACGAGCAGTACTTC. This codes for CASSRQGPRSYEQYF.

This clonotype was recorded at least ten times. The chain is built from TRBV28 and TRBJ1-5, with 9 bases lining up with TRBD1. Germline CDR1 is MDHEN and CDR2 is SYDVKM. The CDR3 is 13 amino acids. V was clipped by 6 bases and J by 5 bases; unmatched bases: 2. The CDR3 DNA reads TGTGCCAGCAGATGGGACAGGGATCAGCCCCAGCATTTT. Amino acid sequence: CASRWDRDQPQHF.

The sample holds many counts of this clonotype. The rearrangement links TRBV28 to TRBJ1-2; possible D gene TRBD1, 5 bases. V lost 11 bases to trimming and J lost 4 bases, with 14 bases between them. This CDR3 region has 12 residues. The V gene's germline CDR1 is MDHEN and CDR2 SYDVKM. The CDR3 spells CAANSGTYGYTF. CDR3 bases: TGTGCCGCCAATTCCGGGACCTATGGCTACACCTTC.